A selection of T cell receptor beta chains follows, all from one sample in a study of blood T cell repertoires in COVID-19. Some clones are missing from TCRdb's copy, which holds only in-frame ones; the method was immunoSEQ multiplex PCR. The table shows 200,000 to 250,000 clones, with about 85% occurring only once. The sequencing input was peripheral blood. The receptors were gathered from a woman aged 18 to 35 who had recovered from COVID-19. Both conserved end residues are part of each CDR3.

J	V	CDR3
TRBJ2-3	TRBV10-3	CAISEHTDTQYF
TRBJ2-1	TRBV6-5	CASRTGATSYEQFF
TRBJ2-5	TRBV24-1	CATSEGRGDQETQYF
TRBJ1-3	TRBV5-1	CASSAQGSGNTIYF
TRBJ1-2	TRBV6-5	CASSLSDLGGYTF
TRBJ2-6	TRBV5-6	CASSPGSGANVLTF
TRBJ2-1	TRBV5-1	CASSPWTSGSYNEQFF
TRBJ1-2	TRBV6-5	CASSYVRGRGDGYTF
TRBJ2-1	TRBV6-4	CASSDSTSGSNEQFF
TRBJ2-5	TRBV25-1	CASRRLAGGPGQETQYF